This TCR beta chain was found in a study of CD8 T cells in ankylosing spondylitis. Findings and limits, study-wide: Blood of patients with ankylosing spondylitis appeared to be characterized by a TCR beta motif of eight highly homologous variants. Certain motif variants had earlier appeared in reactive arthritis synovial fluid and blood. According to the report, clones linked to the disease were significantly enriched in matched synovial fluid samples taken from ankylosing spondylitis patients. Peripheral blood held disease-linked clones only at relatively low frequency, and these were CD8+.

Quantitative barcoded 5'-RACE was used to prepare TCR beta libraries. A single record per CDR3 protein comes from TCRdb applying MiXCR to the 5' RACE reads. The sample has 650,000 to 800,000 distinct CDR3 sequences, 15% to 20% seen once. Note on this clonotype: Its antigen is not known.

The CDR3 extends over 16 amino acids. Trimming left V 3 bases short and J 4 bases short, with 16 bases between. The V gene's germline CDR1 is ENHRY and CDR2 SYGVKD. The source material was blood, either unsorted or a sorted T cell fraction (not recorded which). The source is a male donor with ankylosing spondylitis. The chain recombines TRBV10-3 with TRBJ1-5, with D unresolved. CDR3 bases: TGTGCCATCAGTGACATCCGCCCTGAGTTAAATCAGCCCCAGCATTTT. Its protein is CAISDIRPELNQPQHF.